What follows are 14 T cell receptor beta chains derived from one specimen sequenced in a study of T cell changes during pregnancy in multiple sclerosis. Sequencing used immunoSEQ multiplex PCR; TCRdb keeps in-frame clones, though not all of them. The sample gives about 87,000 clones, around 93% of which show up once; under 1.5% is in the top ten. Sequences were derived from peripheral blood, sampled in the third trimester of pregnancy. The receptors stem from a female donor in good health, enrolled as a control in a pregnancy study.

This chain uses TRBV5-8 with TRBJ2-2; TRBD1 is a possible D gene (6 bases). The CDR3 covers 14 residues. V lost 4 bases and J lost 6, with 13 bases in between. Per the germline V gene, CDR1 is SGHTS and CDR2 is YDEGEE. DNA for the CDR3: TGTGCCAGCAGCGGGGGCTGGGGCCCCGGGGAGCTGTTTTTT. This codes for CASSGGWGPGELFF.

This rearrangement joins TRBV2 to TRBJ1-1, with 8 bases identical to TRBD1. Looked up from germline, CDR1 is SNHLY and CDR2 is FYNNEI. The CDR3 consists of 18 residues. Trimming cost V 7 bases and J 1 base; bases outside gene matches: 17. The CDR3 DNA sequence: TGTGCCAGCATCCCAGGGGGCCCTTGGGGAGAGGAGAACACTGAAGCTTTCTTT. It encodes CASIPGGPWGEENTEAFF.

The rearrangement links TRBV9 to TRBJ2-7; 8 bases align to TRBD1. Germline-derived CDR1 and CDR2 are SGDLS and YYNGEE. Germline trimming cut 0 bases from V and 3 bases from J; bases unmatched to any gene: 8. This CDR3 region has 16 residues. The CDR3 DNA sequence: TGTGCCAGCAGCGTAGGGGGGACAGGAGGGGTCTACGAGCAGTACTTC. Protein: CASSVGGTGGVYEQYF.

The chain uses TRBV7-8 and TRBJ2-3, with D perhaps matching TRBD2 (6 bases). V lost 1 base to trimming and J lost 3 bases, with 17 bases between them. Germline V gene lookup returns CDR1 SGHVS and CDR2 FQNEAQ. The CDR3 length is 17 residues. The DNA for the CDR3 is TGTGCCAGCAGCTTAGAATATCTAGCGAAGGTGACAGATACGCAGTATTTT. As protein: CASSLEYLAKVTDTQYF.

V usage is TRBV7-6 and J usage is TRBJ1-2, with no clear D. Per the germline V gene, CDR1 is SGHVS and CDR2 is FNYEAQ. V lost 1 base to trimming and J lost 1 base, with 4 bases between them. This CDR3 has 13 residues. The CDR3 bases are TGTGCCAGCAGCTTAGACAGTAACTATGGCTACACCTTC. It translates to CASSLDSNYGYTF.

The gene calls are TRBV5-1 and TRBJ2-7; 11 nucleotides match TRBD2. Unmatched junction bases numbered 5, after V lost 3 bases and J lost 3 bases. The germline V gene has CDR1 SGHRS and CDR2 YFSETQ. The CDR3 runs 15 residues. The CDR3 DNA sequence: TGCGCCAGCAGCTGGGGACTAGCGGATCTCTACGAGCAGTACTTC. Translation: CASSWGLADLYEQYF.

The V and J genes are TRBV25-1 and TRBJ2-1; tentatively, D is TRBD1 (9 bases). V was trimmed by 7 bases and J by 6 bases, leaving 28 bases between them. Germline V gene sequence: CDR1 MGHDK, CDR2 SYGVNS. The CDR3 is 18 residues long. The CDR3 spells CASKGGQGLSGGLNEQFF. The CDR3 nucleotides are TGTGCCAGCAAGGGGGGACAGGGTCTAAGCGGGGGCCTCAATGAGCAGTTCTTC.

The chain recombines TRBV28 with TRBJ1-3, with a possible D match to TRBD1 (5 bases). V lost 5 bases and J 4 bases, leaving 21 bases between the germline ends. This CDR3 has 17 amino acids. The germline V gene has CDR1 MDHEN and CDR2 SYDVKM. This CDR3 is CASSPLGRGRAGNTIYF. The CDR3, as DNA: TGTGCCAGCAGTCCCCTGGGAAGAGGCAGGGCCGGAAACACCATATATTTT.

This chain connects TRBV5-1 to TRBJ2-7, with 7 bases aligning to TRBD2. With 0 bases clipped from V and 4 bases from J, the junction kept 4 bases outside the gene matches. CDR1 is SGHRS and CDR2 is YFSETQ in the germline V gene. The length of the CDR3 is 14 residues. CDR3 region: CASSLEGGRYEQYF. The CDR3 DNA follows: TGCGCCAGCAGCTTGGAGGGAGGGAGATACGAGCAGTACTTC.

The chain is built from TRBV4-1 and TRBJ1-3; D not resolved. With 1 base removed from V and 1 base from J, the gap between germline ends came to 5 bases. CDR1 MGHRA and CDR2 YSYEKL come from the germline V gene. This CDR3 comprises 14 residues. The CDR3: CASSQVQSGNTIYF. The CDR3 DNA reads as TGCGCCAGCAGCCAAGTACAGTCTGGAAACACCATATATTTT.

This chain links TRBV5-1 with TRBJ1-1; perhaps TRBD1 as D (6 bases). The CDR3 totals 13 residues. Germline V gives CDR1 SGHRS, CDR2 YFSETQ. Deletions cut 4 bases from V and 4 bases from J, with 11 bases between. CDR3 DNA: TGCGCCAGCAGCCAGCAGGGGTTCACTGAAGCTTTCTTT. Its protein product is CASSQQGFTEAFF.

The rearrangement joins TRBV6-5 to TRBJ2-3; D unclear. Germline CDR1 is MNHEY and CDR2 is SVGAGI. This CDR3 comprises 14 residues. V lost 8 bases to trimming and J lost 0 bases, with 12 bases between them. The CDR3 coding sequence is TGTGCCAGCGGAGACTTCTCTAGCACAGATACGCAGTATTTT. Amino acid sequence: CASGDFSSTDTQYF.

As DNA, the CDR3 is TGCGCCAGCAGCATGGACGGGAACACTGAAGCTTTCTTT. Its translation: CASSMDGNTEAFF. The V and J genes are TRBV5-1 and TRBJ1-1; D is unclear. The germline CDR1 and CDR2 sequences are SGHRS and YFSETQ. This CDR3 is 13 amino acids long. The V gene lost 4 bases and the J gene lost 1 base, with 8 bases spanning the gap.

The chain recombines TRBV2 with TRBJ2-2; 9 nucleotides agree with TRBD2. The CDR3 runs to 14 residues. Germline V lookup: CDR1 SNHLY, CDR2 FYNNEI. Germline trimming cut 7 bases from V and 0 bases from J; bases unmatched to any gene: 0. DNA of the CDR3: TGTGCCAGCAAGCGGGAGGCGAACACCGGGGAGCTGTTTTTT. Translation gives CASKREANTGELFF.